This T cell receptor beta chain was captured in a study of T cell responses to AZD1222 COVID-19 vaccine. As for the study in general: Second-dose intervals of approximately 4 or approximately 12 weeks were pooled. The study's findings and limits: Spike-specific TCR depth and breadth grew after two AZD1222 doses. Baseline seropositives among AZD1222 recipients totaled only 6 or 7. Spike regions recognized by vaccine-associated CD4 TCRs spanned the protein, led by 160-218 and 743-854.

Points on this clone: Its antigen is still unknown.

J lost 8 bases, V lost 4 bases, and 9 bases had no gene match. The CDR3 spans 14 residues. Germline assignment: CDR1 MNHEY and CDR2 SVGAGI. Using immunoSEQ multiplex PCR, the repertoire was profiled, and TCRdb retains in-frame clones only, with some absent. The repertoire holds some 97,000 clones, with around nine tenths as singletons. The V and J genes are TRBV6-5 and TRBJ1-2; 8 nucleotides align to TRBD1. The receptor was derived from an adult in good health. The specimen was peripheral blood, collected on day 0 of AZD1222 vaccination. The CDR3 sequence: CASSSGQGGGGYTF. The CDR3 region has the DNA TGTGCCAGCAGTTCAGGACAGGGAGGGGGCGGCTACACCTTC.